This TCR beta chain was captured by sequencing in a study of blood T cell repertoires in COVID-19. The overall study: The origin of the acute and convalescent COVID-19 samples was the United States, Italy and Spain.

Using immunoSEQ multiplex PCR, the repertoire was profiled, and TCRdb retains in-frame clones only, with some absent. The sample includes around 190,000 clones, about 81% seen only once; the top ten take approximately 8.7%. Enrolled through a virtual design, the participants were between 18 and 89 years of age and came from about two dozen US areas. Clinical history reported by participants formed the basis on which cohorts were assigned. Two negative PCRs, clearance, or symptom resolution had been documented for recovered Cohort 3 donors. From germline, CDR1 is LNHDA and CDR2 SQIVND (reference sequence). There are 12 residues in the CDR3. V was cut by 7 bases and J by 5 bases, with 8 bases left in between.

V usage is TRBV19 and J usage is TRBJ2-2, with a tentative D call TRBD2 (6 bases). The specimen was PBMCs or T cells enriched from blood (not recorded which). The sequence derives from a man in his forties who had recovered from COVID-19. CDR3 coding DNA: TGTGCCAGTATGGGGGGAACCGGGGAGCTGTTTTTT. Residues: CASMGGTGELFF.